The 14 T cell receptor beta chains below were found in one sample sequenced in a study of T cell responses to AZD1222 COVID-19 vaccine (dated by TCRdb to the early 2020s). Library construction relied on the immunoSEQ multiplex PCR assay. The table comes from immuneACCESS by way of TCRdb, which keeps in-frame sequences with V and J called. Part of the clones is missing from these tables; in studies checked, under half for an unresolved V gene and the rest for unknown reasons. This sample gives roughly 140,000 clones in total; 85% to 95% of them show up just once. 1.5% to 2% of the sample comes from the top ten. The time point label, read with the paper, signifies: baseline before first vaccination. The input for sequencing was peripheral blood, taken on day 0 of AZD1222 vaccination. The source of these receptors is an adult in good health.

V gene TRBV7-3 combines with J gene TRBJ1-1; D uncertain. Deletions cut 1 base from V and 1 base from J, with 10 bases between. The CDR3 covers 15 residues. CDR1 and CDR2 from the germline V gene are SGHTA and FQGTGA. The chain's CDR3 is CASSLIAGRNTEAFF. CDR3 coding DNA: TGTGCCAGCAGCTTAATCGCTGGAAGGAACACTGAAGCTTTCTTT.

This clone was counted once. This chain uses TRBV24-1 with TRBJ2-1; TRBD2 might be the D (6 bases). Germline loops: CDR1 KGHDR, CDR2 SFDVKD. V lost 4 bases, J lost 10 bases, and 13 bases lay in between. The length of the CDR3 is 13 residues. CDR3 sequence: CATSDSRLGEQFF. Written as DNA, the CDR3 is TGTGCCACCAGTGACTCTAGACTAGGGGAGCAGTTCTTC.

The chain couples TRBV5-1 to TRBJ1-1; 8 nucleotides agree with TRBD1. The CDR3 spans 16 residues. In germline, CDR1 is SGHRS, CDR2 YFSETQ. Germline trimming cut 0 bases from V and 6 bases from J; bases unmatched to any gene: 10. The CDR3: CASSLGVSSDRAEAFF. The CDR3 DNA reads TGCGCCAGCAGCTTGGGGGTCTCCTCGGACAGGGCTGAAGCTTTCTTT.

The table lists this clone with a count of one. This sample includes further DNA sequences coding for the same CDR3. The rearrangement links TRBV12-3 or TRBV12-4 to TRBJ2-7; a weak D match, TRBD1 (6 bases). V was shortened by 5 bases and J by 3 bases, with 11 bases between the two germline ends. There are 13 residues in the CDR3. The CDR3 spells CASSLRTVYEQYF. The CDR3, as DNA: TGTGCCAGCAGTCTTCGGACAGTCTACGAGCAGTACTTC.

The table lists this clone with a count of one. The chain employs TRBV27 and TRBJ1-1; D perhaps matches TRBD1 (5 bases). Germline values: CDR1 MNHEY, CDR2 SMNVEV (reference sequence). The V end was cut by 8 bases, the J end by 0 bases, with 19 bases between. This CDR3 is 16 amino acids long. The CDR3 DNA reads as TGTGCCAGCCGAAACTCCCAGGGAAAAATGAACACTGAAGCTTTCTTT. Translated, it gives CASRNSQGKMNTEAFF.

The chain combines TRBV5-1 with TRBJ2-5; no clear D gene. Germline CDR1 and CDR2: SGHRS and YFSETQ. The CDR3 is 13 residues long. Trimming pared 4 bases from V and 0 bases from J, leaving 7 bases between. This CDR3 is CASSPDNQETQYF. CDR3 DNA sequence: TGCGCCAGCAGCCCCGATAACCAAGAGACCCAGTACTTC.

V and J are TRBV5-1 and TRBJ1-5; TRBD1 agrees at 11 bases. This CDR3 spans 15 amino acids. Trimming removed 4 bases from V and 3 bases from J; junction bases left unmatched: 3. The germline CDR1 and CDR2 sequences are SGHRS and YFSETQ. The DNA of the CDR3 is TGCGCCAGCAGCCAGGACAGGGGGCCCAATCAGCCCCAGCATTTT. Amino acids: CASSQDRGPNQPQHF.

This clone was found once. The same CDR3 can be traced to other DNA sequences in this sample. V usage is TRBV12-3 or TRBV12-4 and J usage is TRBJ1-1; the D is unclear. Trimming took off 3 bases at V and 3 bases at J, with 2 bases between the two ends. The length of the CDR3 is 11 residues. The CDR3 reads CASSFHTEAFF. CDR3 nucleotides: TGTGCCAGCAGTTTCCACACTGAAGCTTTCTTT.

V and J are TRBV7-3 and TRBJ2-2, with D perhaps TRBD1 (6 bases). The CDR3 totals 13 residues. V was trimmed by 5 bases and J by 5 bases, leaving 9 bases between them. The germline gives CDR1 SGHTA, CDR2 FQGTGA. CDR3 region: CASSQQGTGELFF. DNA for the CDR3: TGTGCCAGCAGCCAACAGGGAACCGGGGAGCTGTTTTTT.

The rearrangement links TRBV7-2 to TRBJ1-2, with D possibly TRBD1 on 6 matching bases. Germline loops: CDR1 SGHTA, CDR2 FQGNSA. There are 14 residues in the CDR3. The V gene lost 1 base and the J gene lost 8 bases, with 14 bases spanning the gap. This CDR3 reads CASSLVSGVRGYTF. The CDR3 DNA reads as TGTGCCAGCAGCTTAGTTTCAGGGGTGAGAGGCTACACCTTC. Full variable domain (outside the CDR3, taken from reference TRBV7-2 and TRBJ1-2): GAGVSQSPSNKVTEKGKDVELRCDPISGHTALYWYRQSLGQGLEFLIYFQGNSAPDKSGLPSDRFSAERTGGSVSTLTIQRTQQEDSAVYLCASSLVSGVRGYTFGSGTRLTVV.

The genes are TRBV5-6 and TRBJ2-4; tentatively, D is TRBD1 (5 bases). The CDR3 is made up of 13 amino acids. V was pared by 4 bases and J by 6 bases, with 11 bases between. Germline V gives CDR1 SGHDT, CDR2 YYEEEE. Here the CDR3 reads CASSPWQGNIQYF. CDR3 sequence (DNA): TGTGCCAGCAGCCCTTGGCAGGGAAACATTCAGTACTTC.

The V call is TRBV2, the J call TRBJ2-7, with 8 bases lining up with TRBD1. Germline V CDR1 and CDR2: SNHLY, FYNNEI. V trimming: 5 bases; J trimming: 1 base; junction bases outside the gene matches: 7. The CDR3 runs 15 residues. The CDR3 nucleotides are TGTGCCAGCAGTATTGACAGGGGAGCGTCCTACGAGCAGTACTTC. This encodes CASSIDRGASYEQYF.

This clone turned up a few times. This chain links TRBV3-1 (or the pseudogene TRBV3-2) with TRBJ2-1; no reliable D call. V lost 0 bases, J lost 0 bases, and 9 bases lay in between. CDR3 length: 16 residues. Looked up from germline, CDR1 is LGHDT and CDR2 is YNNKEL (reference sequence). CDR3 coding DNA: TGTGCCAGCAGCCAAGATACACAGAGCTCCTACAATGAGCAGTTCTTC. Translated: CASSQDTQSSYNEQFF.

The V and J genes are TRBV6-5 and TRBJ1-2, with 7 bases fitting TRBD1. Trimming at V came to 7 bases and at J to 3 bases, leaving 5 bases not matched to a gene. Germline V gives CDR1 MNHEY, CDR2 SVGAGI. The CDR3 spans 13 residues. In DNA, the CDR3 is TGTGCCAGCACCCCGGGACAGCACTATGGCTACACCTTC. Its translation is CASTPGQHYGYTF.